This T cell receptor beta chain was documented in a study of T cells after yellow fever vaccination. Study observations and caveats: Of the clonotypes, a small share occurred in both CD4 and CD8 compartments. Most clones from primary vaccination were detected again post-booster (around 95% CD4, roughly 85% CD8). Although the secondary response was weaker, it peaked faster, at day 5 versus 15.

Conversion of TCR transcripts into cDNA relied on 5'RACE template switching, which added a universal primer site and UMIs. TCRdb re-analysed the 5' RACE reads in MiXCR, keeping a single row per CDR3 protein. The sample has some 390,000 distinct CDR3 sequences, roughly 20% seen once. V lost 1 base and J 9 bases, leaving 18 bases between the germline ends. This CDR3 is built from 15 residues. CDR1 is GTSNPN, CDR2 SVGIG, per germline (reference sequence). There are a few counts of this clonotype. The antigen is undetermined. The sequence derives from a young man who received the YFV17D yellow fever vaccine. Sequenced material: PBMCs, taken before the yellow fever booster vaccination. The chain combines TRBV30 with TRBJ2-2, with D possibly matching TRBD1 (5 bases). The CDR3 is CAWSAQGNRRRELFF. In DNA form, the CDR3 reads TGTGCCTGGAGTGCCCAAGGAAACAGGCGCCGGGAGCTGTTTTTT.